This T cell receptor (beta chain) was captured by sequencing in a study of shared clonotypes between healthy human individuals. A CD45RA+ naive subset and a CD45RA-negative memory subset were split from CD4+ cells. About this clone: Its antigen remains unidentified.

As processed by the authors: Because ImmunoSEQ provided only junction sequences with no quality scores, the filtering differed. Repertoires were generated with immunoSEQ multiplex PCR, while TCRdb's copy carries only in-frame clones and drops some. The DNA was the basis for D and trimming; V, J and clone size are from that table. Found here are 2.5 million or so clones, more than 80% of them singletons; the top ten hold roughly 0.15%. The CDR3 contains 15 residues. Findings of the study overall: Memory subsets had estimated richness that was generally smaller than that of naive subsets. Generation of non-shared clonotypes was less probable than generation of clonotypes shared by all four donors.

V usage is TRBV21-1 and J usage is TRBJ2-5. TRBV21-1 is given as a pseudogene. This TCR was sampled from a man aged 18 to 29 in good health. Sequenced input: naive CD4+ T cells sorted from blood. Subset specified: CD45RA+ positively selected. Here the CDR3 reads CASSKDDADGETQYF. The CDR3 DNA sequence: TGTGCCAGCAGCAAAGACGACGCGGACGGGGAGACCCAGTACTTC.